This T cell receptor (beta chain) was captured in a study of blood T cells in healthy people across ages. Study details: About one barcoded beta molecule per two T cells was the capture yield of template switching.

Using a J-beta primer mix together with a sample-barcoded 5' primer, a second PCR was run for roughly 7 to 12 cycles. TCRdb reprocessed the 5' RACE reads via MiXCR and lists one record per CDR3 protein. Of 1,100,000 or so distinct CDR3 sequences listed, under 45% are singletons. For this clonotype: Its antigen is currently unknown.

The germline gives CDR1 MNHEY, CDR2 SVGEGT. The CDR3 length is 17 residues. With 0 bases removed from V and 2 bases from J, the gap between germline ends came to 14 bases. Points from the study as a whole: In older individuals, TCR beta diversity per million T cells was lower, falling roughly linearly with age. In long-lived donors, naive CD4+ cell counts and diversity exceeded those of aged donors.

Per-sample yields of isolated PBMCs were at least 6 million. The clonotype comes from a woman in her sixties in good health. The sequencing input was blood. The rearrangement links TRBV6-2 or TRBV6-3 to TRBJ2-1; D gene uncertain. The CDR3 sequence: CASSYSNSYYTYNEQFF. CDR3 in DNA: TGTGCCAGCAGTTACTCGAATTCGTATTATACCTACAATGAGCAGTTCTTC.